Below, 18 T cell receptor beta chains from the same sample are listed, as sequenced in a study of blood T cell repertoires in COVID-19. Measured with immunoSEQ multiplex PCR; TCRdb has only the in-frame clones, and not every one. This sample carries roughly 280,000 clones, around 89% of them seen once, and the ten largest clones take about 4%. The sequenced material came from PBMCs or T cells enriched from blood (not recorded which). These receptors originate from a woman younger than 45 with acute COVID-19.

The chain couples TRBV28 to TRBJ1-1; D unresolved. V shed 7 bases and J shed 3 bases, with 24 bases lying between them. This CDR3 is 17 amino acids long. Germline CDR1 is MDHEN and CDR2 is SYDVKM. The CDR3 loop reads CASTHIKVPRWDTEAFF. As DNA, the CDR3 is TGTGCCAGCACGCATATAAAGGTTCCGCGGTGGGACACTGAAGCTTTCTTT.

This sequence joins TRBV6-5 and TRBJ2-7; TRBD2 aligns across 8 bases. V shed 6 bases, J shed 2 bases, and the junction held 9 bases outside the gene matches. Germline CDR1 is MNHEY and CDR2 is SVGAGI. The CDR3 runs 15 residues. CDR3 amino acids: CASSQASGPTYEQYF. Here the CDR3 DNA reads TGTGCCAGCAGCCAAGCTAGCGGGCCGACCTACGAGCAGTACTTC.

The chain carries TRBV5-1 and TRBJ2-2; TRBD2 matches 7 bases. The CDR3 has 16 residues. The V and J ends lost 0 bases and 4 bases, in that order; junction bases with no gene match: 6. Germline V gene lookup returns CDR1 SGHRS and CDR2 YFSETQ. As DNA, the CDR3 is TGCGCCAGCAGCTTGGACGTGGGAGGGCCCACCGGGGAGCTGTTTTTT. Translated, it gives CASSLDVGGPTGELFF. Drawing the rest from reference TRBV5-1 and TRBJ2-2, the complete variable domain is KAGVTQTPRYLIKTRGQQVTLSCSPISGHRSVSWYQQTPGQGLQFLFEYFSETQRNKGNFPGRFSGRQFSNSRSEMNVSTLELGDSALYLCASSLDVGGPTGELFFGEGSRLTVL.

The rearrangement links TRBV12-3 or TRBV12-4 to TRBJ1-2; D gene unclear. Trimming removed 6 bases from V and 4 bases from J, with 12 bases in between. This CDR3 comprises 13 residues. CDR3 coding DNA: TGTGCCAGCAGCAATACAGCTACCTATGGCTACACCTTC. Translating it yields CASSNTATYGYTF.

This chain uses TRBV5-1 with TRBJ1-2; TRBD1 might be the D (5 bases). This CDR3 spans 15 amino acids. Germline CDR1 and CDR2: SGHRS and YFSETQ. Trimming left V 5 bases short and J 6 bases short, with 20 bases between. The CDR3 reads CASSPEGRGRNGYTF. The DNA of the CDR3 is TGCGCCAGCAGTCCTGAGGGGAGGGGCAGGAATGGCTACACCTTC.

The rearrangement links TRBV7-9 to TRBJ2-1, with D maybe TRBD2 (5 bases). The germline gives CDR1 SEHNR, CDR2 FQNEAQ (reference sequence). V lost 6 bases and J 8 bases, leaving 14 bases between the germline ends. This CDR3 contains 13 residues. The CDR3 reads CASSSTVLDEQFF. The CDR3 nucleotides are TGTGCCAGCAGTTCCACCGTACTAGATGAGCAGTTCTTC.

The chain recombines TRBV6-5 with TRBJ1-5; tentatively, D is TRBD1 (6 bases). The CDR3 contains 13 residues. CDR1 is MNHEY and CDR2 is SVGAGI in the germline V gene. V dropped 4 bases and J dropped 7 bases, with 11 bases sitting between them. The chain's CDR3 is CASSSLQGQPQHF. The CDR3, as DNA: TGTGCCAGCAGTTCGCTACAGGGACAGCCCCAGCATTTT.

V is TRBV30 and J is TRBJ2-7; tentative D call: TRBD2 (6 bases). The CDR3 is made up of 12 amino acids. Germline V gene sequence: CDR1 GTSNPN, CDR2 SVGIG (reference sequence). Trimming pared 5 bases from V and 0 bases from J, leaving 8 bases between. In DNA, the CDR3 is TGTGCCTGGCGGGAGTACTCCTACGAGCAGTACTTC. Amino acids: CAWREYSYEQYF.

This sequence joins TRBV30 and TRBJ2-1; a possible D gene is TRBD1 (6 bases). V lost 3 bases and J 0 bases, leaving 15 bases between the germline ends. This CDR3 has 16 amino acids. CDR1 is GTSNPN, CDR2 SVGIG, per germline (reference sequence). The DNA of the CDR3 is TGTGCCTGGAGAACCAAACAGGGTATCTCCTACAATGAGCAGTTCTTC. This sequence encodes CAWRTKQGISYNEQFF.

This chain links TRBV7-9 with TRBJ1-3; D ambiguous. CDR1 and CDR2 from the germline V gene are SEHNR and FQNEAQ (reference sequence). The CDR3 has 15 amino acids. The V gene lost 1 base and the J gene lost 7 bases, with 14 bases spanning the gap. CDR3 amino acids: CASSLDGRLTNTIYF. CDR3 DNA sequence: TGTGCCAGCAGCTTAGATGGCAGACTCACTAACACCATATATTTT. Drawing the rest from reference TRBV7-9 and TRBJ1-3, the complete variable domain is DTGVSQNPRHKITKRGQNVTFRCDPISEHNRLYWYRQTLGQGPEFLTYFQNEAQLEKSRLLSDRFSAERPKGSFSTLEIQRTEQGDSAMYLCASSLDGRLTNTIYFGEGSWLTVV.

The gene calls are TRBV28 and TRBJ1-1; D might be TRBD1 (6 bases). This CDR3 comprises 14 residues. Germline CDR1 MDHEN, CDR2 SYDVKM. V lost 5 bases and J 5 bases, leaving 15 bases between the germline ends. CDR3 region: CASSPATGGTEAFF. CDR3 nucleotides: TGTGCCAGCAGTCCCGCGACAGGTGGAACTGAAGCTTTCTTT.

This clone showed up just once. V usage is TRBV28 and J usage is TRBJ2-2, with 8 bases matching TRBD2. This CDR3 is built from 16 residues. After removal of 3 bases from V and 5 bases from J, the junction contained 8 bases not matched to a gene. Germline V lookup: CDR1 MDHEN, CDR2 SYDVKM. CDR3 DNA sequence: TGTGCCAGCAGTTTTGGGAGCGGGAGTCGGACCGGGGAGCTGTTTTTT. The encoded protein is CASSFGSGSRTGELFF. The full variable domain, in which reference TRBV28 and TRBJ2-2 provide the parts outside the CDR3, is DVKVTQSSRYLVKRTGEKVFLECVQDMDHENMFWYRQDPGLGLRLIYFSYDVKMKEKGDIPEGYSVSREKKERFSLILESASTNQTSMYLCASSFGSGSRTGELFFGEGSRLTVL.

The gene calls are TRBV7-8 and TRBJ2-7; 11 bases are shared with TRBD2. Germline values: CDR1 SGHVS, CDR2 FQNEAQ. The CDR3 loop spans 18 amino acids. After removal of 5 bases from V and 0 bases from J, the junction contained 12 bases not matched to a gene. The CDR3 bases are TGTGCCAGCAGCCGACGCGTGGTACTAGCGGGAGCCTCCTACGAGCAGTACTTC. Translation: CASSRRVVLAGASYEQYF.

The chain joins TRBV27 to TRBJ2-3, with no clear D. The germline gives CDR1 MNHEY, CDR2 SMNVEV (reference sequence). This CDR3 is built from 14 residues. Trimming removed 6 bases from V and 6 bases from J, with 16 bases in between. CDR3 sequence (DNA): TGTGCCAGCAGACATTCCGAACCGGAGGATACGCAGTATTTT. This sequence encodes CASRHSEPEDTQYF.

The chain carries TRBV5-8 and TRBJ2-3, with TRBD1 matching over 11 bases. Germline lookup yields CDR1 SGHTS and CDR2 YDEGEE. V was pared by 2 bases and J by 4 bases, with 6 bases of the junction left unmatched. This CDR3 contains 16 residues. For the CDR3, the DNA is TGTGCCAGCAGCTTCCCGGACAGGGGGCTTTCAGATACGCAGTATTTT. Amino acids: CASSFPDRGLSDTQYF.

The V and J genes are TRBV28 and TRBJ2-1, with a possible D match to TRBD2 (5 bases). The CDR3 totals 16 residues. V was pared by 8 bases and J by 0 bases, with 17 bases between. From germline, CDR1 is MDHEN and CDR2 SYDVKM. In nucleotides, the CDR3 is TGTGCCAGCGCGGGCTCTGACGAGAGCTCCTACAATGAGCAGTTCTTC. It specifies CASAGSDESSYNEQFF.

This chain uses TRBV3-1 (or the pseudogene TRBV3-2) with TRBJ2-1; TRBD2 agrees at 11 bases. V gave up 4 bases and J gave up 7 bases; unmatched junction bases: 0. Germline V lookup: CDR1 LGHDT, CDR2 YNNKEL (reference sequence). The CDR3 is 13 residues long. CDR3 sequence (DNA): TGTGCCAGCAGCCCTAGCGGGAGGAATGAGCAGTTCTTC. Its protein is CASSPSGRNEQFF.

CDR3 DNA sequence: TGTGCCAGCAGCTCTATTAGCGGGGGAAGCACAGATACGCAGTATTTT. Translating it yields CASSSISGGSTDTQYF. The gene calls are TRBV7-2 and TRBJ2-3; 9 positions match TRBD2. The CDR3 is 16 amino acids. With 4 bases clipped from V and 0 bases from J, the junction kept 5 bases outside the gene matches. Germline CDR1 SGHTA, CDR2 FQGNSA.